This is a list of T cell receptor beta chains from one sample in a study of early T cells in non-severe SARS-CoV-2 infection. MiXCR, applied by TCRdb to the 5' RACE reads, yields one record per CDR3 protein. This table has about 69,000 distinct CDR3 sequences, approximately 9.5% appearing once. Sample: whole blood. These TCRs come from an adult who was a healthcare worker with PCR-confirmed SARS-CoV-2 infection or an uninfected control (not recorded which). The CDR3 runs from the conserved cysteine through the conserved F or W. The D gene is left open where the match is weak. The size of a clone is reported for some rows only, either as once, few or many, or as a class for expanded clones.

V: TRBV20-1; size: many; J: TRBJ1-4; D: -; DNA: TGCAGTGCTAGAGATTCAGGACAAGACTATGAAAAACTGTTTTTT; CDR3: CSARDSGQDYEKLFF
V: TRBV5-6; size: -; J: TRBJ1-3; D: TRBD1; DNA: TGTGCCAGCAGCCGGACAGGGGGAGGTGGAAACACCATATATTTT; CDR3: CASSRTGGGGNTIYF
V: TRBV9; size: -; J: TRBJ2-1; D: TRBD2; DNA: TGTGCCAGCAGCGTAGTAGTCGCAGCGGGAATCCACAATGAGCAGTTCTTC; CDR3: CASSVVVAAGIHNEQFF
V: TRBV6-1; size: -; J: TRBJ2-1; D: -; DNA: TGTGCCAGCAGTGTGTTAAATGAGCAGTTCTTC; CDR3: CASSVLNEQFF
V: TRBV15; size: -; J: TRBJ1-1; D: TRBD1; DNA: TGTGCCACCAGCAGAGACCCGGACAGGGATGGGGACACTGAAGCTTTCTTT; CDR3: CATSRDPDRDGDTEAFF
V: TRBV5-1; size: many; J: TRBJ1-1; D: -; DNA: TGCGCCAGCAGCACCGACTCGAACACTGAAGCTTTCTTT; CDR3: CASSTDSNTEAFF
V: TRBV2; size: many; J: TRBJ1-5; D: -; DNA: TGTGCCAGCAGTGTGGGGAGAGGAGTCGAGCCCCAGCATTTT; CDR3: CASSVGRGVEPQHF
V: TRBV19; size: -; J: TRBJ1-2; D: -; DNA: TGTGCCAGTAGTATTCAACCGACAGGATATGGCTACACCTTC; CDR3: CASSIQPTGYGYTF
V: TRBV7-9; size: many; J: TRBJ2-1; D: TRBD1; DNA: TGTGCCAGCAGCTTAGCGGGCGGGACAGGCAATGAGCAGTTCTTC; CDR3: CASSLAGGTGNEQFF
V: TRBV19; size: few; J: TRBJ2-7; D: -; DNA: TGTGCCAGTAGTCTGGACGCAAGCTCCTACGAGCAGTACTTC; CDR3: CASSLDASSYEQYF
V: TRBV6-1; size: few; J: TRBJ2-3; D: TRBD2; DNA: TGTGCCAGCAGATCAGACTTAGCGGGAGAGGTAGATACGCAGTATTTT; CDR3: CASRSDLAGEVDTQYF
V: TRBV7-2; size: -; J: TRBJ2-5; D: -; DNA: TGTGCCAGCAGCTTAGAGGACCAAGAGACCCAGTACTTC; CDR3: CASSLEDQETQYF
V: TRBV11-2; size: -; J: TRBJ1-2; D: -; DNA: TGTGCCAGCAGCTTATGGGATACATATGGCTACACCTTC; CDR3: CASSLWDTYGYTF
V: TRBV4-1; size: once; J: TRBJ1-5; D: TRBD1; DNA: TGCGCCAGCAGCCTCGACAGGGATGACGGTCAGCCCCAGCATTTT; CDR3: CASSLDRDDGQPQHF